This T cell receptor beta chain was sequenced during a study of blood T cell repertoires in COVID-19. Whole-study context: The samples span acute and convalescent COVID-19 from the United States, Italy and Spain. Sources were T cells, B-cell-depleted T cells, or PBMCs; the material itself was cDNA or gDNA.

Clones were read by immunoSEQ multiplex PCR, and TCRdb kept only the in-frame ones, dropping some. The table records more than 110,000 clones, approximately 80% of them present only once. Germline V gene lookup returns CDR1 MDHEN and CDR2 SYDVKM. Trimming left V 4 bases short and J 8 bases short, with 8 bases between. This CDR3 is 11 amino acids long. The receptor's source is a human donor in a cohort sampled during active COVID-19. The sequencing sample was made of peripheral blood. The chain carries TRBV28 and TRBJ1-1; D unresolved. The CDR3 spells CASSYQLEAFF. The CDR3 DNA follows: TGTGCCAGCAGTTATCAACTGGAAGCTTTCTTT.